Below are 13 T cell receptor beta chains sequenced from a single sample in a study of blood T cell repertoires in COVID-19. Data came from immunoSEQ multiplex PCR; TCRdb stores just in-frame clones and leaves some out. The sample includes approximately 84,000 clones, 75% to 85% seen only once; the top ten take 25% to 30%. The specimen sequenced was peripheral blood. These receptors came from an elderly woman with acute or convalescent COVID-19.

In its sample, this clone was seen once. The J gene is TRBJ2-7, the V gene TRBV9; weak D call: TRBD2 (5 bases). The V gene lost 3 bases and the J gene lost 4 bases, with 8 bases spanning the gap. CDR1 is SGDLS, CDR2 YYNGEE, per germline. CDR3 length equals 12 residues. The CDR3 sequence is CASSGETYEQYF. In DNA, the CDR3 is TGTGCCAGCAGCGGGGAGACTTACGAGCAGTACTTC.

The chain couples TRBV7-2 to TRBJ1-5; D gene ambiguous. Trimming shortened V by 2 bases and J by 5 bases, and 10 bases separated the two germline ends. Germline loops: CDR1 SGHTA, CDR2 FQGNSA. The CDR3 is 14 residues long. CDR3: CASSLSLPDQPQHF. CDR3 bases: TGTGCCAGCAGCTTAAGCCTACCGGATCAGCCCCAGCATTTT.

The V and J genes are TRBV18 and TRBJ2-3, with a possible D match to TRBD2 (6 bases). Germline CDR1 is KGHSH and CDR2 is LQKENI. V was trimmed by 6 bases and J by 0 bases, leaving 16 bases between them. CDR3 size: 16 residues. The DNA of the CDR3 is TGTGCCAGCTCTCGGGACTTAGTGGGGAGCACAGATACGCAGTATTTT. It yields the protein CASSRDLVGSTDTQYF.

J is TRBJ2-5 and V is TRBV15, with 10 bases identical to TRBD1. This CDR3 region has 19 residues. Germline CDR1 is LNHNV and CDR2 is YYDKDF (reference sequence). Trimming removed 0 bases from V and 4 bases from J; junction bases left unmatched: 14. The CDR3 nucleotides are TGTGCCACCAGCAGAGATCACCGCCGCGGGACAGGGGTGATAGAGACCCAGTACTTC. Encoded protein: CATSRDHRRGTGVIETQYF.

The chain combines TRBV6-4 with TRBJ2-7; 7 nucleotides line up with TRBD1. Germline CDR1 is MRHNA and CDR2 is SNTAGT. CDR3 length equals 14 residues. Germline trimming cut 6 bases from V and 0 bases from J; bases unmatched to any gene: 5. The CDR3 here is CASRADRTSYEQYF. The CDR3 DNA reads TGTGCCAGCAGGGCGGACAGGACCTCCTACGAGCAGTACTTC.

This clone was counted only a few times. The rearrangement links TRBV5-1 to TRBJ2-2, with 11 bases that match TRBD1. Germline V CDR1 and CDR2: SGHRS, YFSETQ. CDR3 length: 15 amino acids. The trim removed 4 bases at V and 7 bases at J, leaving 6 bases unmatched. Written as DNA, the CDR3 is TGCGCCAGCAGCGGCGGGACAGGGGGTTTCGGGGAGCTGTTTTTT. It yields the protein CASSGGTGGFGELFF. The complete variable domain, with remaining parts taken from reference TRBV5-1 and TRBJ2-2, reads KAGVTQTPRYLIKTRGQQVTLSCSPISGHRSVSWYQQTPGQGLQFLFEYFSETQRNKGNFPGRFSGRQFSNSRSEMNVSTLELGDSALYLCASSGGTGGFGELFFGEGSRLTVL.

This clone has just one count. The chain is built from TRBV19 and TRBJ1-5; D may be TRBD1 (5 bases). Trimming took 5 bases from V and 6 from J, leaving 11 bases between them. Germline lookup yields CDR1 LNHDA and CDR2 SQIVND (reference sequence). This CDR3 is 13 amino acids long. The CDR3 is CASSGIQGQPQHF. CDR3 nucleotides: TGTGCCAGTAGTGGCATCCAGGGTCAGCCCCAGCATTTT.

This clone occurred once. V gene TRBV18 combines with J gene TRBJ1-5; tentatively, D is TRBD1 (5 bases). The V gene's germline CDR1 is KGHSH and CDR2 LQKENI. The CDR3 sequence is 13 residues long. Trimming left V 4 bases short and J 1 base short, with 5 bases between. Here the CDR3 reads CASSQGSNQPQHF. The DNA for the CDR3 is TGTGCCAGCTCACAGGGGAGCAATCAGCCCCAGCATTTT. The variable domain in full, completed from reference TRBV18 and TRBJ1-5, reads NAGVMQNPRHLVRRRGQEARLRCSPMKGHSHVYWYRQLPEEGLKFMVYLQKENIIDESGMPKERFSAEFPKEGPSILRIQQVVRGDSAAYFCASSQGSNQPQHFGDGTRLSIL.

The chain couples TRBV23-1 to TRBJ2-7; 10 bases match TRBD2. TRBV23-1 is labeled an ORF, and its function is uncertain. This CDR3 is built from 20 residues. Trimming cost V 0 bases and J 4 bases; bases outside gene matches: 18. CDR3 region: CASSQSKIPGTQRGGYEQYF. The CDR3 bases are TGCGCCAGCAGTCAATCGAAGATTCCGGGCACCCAGCGGGGGGGGTACGAGCAGTACTTC.

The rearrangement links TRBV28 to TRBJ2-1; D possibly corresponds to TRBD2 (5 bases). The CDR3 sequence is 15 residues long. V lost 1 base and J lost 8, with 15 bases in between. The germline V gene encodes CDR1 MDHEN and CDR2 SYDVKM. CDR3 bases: TGTGCCAGCAGTTTATCGGGCACTAGTAAGCATGAGCAGTTCTTC. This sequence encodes CASSLSGTSKHEQFF.

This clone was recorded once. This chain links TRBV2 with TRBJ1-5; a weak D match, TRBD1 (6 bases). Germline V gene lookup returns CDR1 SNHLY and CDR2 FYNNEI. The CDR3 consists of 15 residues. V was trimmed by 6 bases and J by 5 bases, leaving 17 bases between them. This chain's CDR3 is CASSSMTGRHQPQHF. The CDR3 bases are TGTGCCAGCAGCTCGATGACAGGAAGGCATCAGCCCCAGCATTTT. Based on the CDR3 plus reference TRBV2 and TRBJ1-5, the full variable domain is EPEVTQTPSHQVTQMGQEVILRCVPISNHLYFYWYRQILGQKVEFLVSFYNNEISEKSEIFDDQFSVERPDGSNFTLKIRSTKLEDSAMYFCASSSMTGRHQPQHFGDGTRLSIL.

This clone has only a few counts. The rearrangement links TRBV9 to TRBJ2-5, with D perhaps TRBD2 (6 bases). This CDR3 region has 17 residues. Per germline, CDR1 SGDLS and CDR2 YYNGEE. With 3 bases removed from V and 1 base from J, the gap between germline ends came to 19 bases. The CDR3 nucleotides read TGTGCCAGCAGCGACCAGGTTGACGCGCGGGGCCAAGAGACCCAGTACTTC. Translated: CASSDQVDARGQETQYF. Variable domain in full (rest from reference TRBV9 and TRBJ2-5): DSGVTQTPKHLITATGQRVTLRCSPRSGDLSVYWYQQSLDQGLQFLIQYYNGEERAKGNILERFSAQQFPDLHSELNLSSLELGDSALYFCASSDQVDARGQETQYFGPGTRLLVL.

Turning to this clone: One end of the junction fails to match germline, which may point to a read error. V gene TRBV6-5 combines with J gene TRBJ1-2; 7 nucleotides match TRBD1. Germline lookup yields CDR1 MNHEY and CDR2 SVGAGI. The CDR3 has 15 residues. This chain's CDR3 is CASSDSRQGSYGYTF. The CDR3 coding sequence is TGTGCCAGCAGTGACTCTCGACAGGGCTCCTATGGCTACACCTTC.